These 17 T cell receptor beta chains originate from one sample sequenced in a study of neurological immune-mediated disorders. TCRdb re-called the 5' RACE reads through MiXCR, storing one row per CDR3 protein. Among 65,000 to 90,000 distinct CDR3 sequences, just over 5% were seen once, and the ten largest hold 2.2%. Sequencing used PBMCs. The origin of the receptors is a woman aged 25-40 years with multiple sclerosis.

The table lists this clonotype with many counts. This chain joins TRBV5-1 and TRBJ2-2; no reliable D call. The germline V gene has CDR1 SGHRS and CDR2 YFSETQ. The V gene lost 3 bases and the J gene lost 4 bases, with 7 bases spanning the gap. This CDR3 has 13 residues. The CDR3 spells CASSSRITGELFF. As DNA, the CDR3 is TGCGCCAGCAGCTCCAGGATCACCGGGGAGCTGTTTTTT.

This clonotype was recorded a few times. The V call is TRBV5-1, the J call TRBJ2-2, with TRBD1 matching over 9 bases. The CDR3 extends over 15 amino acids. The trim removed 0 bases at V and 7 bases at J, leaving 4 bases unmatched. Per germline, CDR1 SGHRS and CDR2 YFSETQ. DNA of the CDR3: TGCGCCAGCAGCTTGGAAGGGACAGGGATCGGGGAGCTGTTTTTT. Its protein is CASSLEGTGIGELFF. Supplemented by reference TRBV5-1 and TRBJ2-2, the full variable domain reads KAGVTQTPRYLIKTRGQQVTLSCSPISGHRSVSWYQQTPGQGLQFLFEYFSETQRNKGNFPGRFSGRQFSNSRSEMNVSTLELGDSALYLCASSLEGTGIGELFFGEGSRLTVL.

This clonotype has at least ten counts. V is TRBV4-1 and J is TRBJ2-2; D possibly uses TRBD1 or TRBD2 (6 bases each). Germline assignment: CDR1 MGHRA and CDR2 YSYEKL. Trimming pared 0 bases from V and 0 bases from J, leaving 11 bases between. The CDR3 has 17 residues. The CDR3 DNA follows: TGCGCCAGCAGCCAAGAAACGGGGGCAGCGAACACCGGGGAGCTGTTTTTT. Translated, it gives CASSQETGAANTGELFF.

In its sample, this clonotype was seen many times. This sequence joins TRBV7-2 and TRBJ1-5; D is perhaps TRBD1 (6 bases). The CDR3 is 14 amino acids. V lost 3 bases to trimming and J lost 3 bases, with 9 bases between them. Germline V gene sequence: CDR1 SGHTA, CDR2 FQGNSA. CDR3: CASSFTGPNQPQHF. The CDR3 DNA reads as TGTGCCAGCAGCTTTACAGGGCCCAATCAGCCCCAGCATTTT.

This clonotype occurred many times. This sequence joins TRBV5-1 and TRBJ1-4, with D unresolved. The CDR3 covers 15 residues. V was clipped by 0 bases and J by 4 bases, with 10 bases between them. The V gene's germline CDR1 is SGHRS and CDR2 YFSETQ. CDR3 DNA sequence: TGCGCCAGCAGCTTGGTAGCTGGGAATAATGAAAAACTGTTTTTT. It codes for CASSLVAGNNEKLFF.

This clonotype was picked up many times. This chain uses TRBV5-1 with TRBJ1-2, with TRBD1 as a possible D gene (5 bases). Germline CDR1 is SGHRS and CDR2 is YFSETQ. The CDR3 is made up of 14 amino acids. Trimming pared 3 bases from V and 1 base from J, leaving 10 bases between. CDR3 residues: CASSYGTDNYGYTF. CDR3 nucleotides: TGCGCCAGCAGCTATGGGACGGATAACTATGGCTACACCTTC.

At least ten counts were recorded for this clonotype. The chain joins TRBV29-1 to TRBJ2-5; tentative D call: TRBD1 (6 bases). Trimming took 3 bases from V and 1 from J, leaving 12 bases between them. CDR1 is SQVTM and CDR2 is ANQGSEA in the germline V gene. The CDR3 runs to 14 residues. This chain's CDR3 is CSVEAGTSQETQYF. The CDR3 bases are TGCAGCGTTGAGGCCGGGACATCCCAAGAGACCCAGTACTTC.

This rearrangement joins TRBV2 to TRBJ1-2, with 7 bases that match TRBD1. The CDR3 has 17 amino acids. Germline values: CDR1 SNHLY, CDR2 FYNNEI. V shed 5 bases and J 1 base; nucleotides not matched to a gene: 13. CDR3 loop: CASSKNSGTEVNYGYTF. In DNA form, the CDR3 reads TGTGCCAGCAGTAAAAATTCAGGGACAGAGGTTAACTATGGCTACACCTTC.

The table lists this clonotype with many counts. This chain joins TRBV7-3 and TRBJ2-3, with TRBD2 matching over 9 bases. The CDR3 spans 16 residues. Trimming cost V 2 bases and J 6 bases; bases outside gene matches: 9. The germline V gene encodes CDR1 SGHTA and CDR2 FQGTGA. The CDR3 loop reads CASSLLGRGGVDTQYF. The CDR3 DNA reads TGTGCCAGCAGCTTATTGGGGCGGGGGGGCGTGGATACGCAGTATTTT.

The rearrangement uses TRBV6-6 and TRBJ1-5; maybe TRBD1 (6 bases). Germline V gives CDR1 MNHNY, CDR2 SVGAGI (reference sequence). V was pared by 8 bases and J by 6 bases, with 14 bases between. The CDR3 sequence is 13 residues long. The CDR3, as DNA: TGTGCCAGCCATCGGGGGCTCGGTCAGCCCCAGCATTTT. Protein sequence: CASHRGLGQPQHF.

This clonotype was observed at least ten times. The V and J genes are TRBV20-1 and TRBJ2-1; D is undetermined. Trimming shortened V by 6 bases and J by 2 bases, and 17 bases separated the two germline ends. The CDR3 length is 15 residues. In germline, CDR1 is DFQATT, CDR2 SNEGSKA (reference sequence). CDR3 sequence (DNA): TGCAGTGCGCGTGAAGTAGGCCTCCCCTACAATGAGCAGTTCTTC. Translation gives CSAREVGLPYNEQFF.

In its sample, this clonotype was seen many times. Here the CDR3 DNA reads TGCGCCAGCAGCTTGGACCCGAACAACTACGAGCAGTACGTC. Its translation is CASSLDPNNYEQYV. V is TRBV5-1 and J is TRBJ2-7; D gene uncertain. V was shortened by 0 bases and J by 3 bases, with 10 bases between the two germline ends. Germline CDR1 is SGHRS and CDR2 is YFSETQ. CDR3 length: 14 residues.

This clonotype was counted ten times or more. The CDR3 nucleotides are TGTGCCAGCAGCCGCACAGGGGGCAATTCACCCCTCCACTTT. Encoded protein: CASSRTGGNSPLHF. This chain connects TRBV11-2 to TRBJ1-6; TRBD1 matches 9 bases. V shed 5 bases, J shed 7 bases, and the junction held 3 bases outside the gene matches. This CDR3 is built from 14 residues. CDR1 and CDR2 from the germline V gene are SGHAT and FQNNGV.

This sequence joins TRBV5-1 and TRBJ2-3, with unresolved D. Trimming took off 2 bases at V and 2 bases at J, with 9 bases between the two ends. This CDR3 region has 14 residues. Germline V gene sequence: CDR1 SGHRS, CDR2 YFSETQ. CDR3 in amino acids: CASSLTGNTDTQYF. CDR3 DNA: TGCGCCAGCAGCTTAACCGGCAACACAGATACGCAGTATTTT.

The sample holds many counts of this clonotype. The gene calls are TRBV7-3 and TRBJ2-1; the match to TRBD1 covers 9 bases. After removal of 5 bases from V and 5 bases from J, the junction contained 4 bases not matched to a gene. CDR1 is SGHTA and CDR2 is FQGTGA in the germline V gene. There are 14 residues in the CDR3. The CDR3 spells CASSGTGLNNEQFF. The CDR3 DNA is TGTGCCAGCAGCGGGACAGGGTTGAACAATGAGCAGTTCTTC.

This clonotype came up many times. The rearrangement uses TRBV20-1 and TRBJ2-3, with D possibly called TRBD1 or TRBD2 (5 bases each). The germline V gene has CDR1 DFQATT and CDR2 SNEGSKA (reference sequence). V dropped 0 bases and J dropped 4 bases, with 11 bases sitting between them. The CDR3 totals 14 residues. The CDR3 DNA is TGCAGTGCTAGAGATAGCCAGGGAGCAGATACGCAGTATTTT. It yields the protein CSARDSQGADTQYF.

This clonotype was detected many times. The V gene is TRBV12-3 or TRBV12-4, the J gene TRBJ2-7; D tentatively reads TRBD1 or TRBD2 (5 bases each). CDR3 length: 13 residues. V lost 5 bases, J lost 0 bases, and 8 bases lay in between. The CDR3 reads CASSRDHSYEQYF. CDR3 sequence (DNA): TGTGCCAGCAGTCGGGACCACTCCTACGAGCAGTACTTC.